This T cell receptor (beta chain) was sequenced during a study of T-cell reconstitution after alpha-beta-depleted transplantation in children. Molecular barcoding with unique molecular identifiers was used for the TCRbeta library. TCRdb re-analysed the PCR reads in MiXCR, keeping a single row per CDR3 protein. The sample lists fewer than 1 million distinct CDR3 sequences; about 16% were seen once. The trim removed 5 bases at V and 3 bases at J, leaving 8 bases unmatched. Germline V gene lookup returns CDR1 MNHEY and CDR2 SMNVEV (reference sequence). This CDR3 spans 16 amino acids. The source material was PBMCs, mostly from graft donor cells, sampled 360 days after TCRalphabeta/CD19-depleted stem cell transplant. This chain links TRBV27 with TRBJ2-3, with 10 nucleotides matching TRBD2. The clonotype was recovered from a male patient aged 10 to 17 who had a stem cell transplant for acute lymphoblastic leukemia, so the T cells may come from the graft donor. The CDR3 loop reads CASSPLAGFGTDTQYF. The DNA of the CDR3 is TGTGCCAGCAGTCCACTAGCGGGGTTCGGTACAGATACGCAGTATTTT.